The next 4 T cell receptor beta chains were all read from a single sample in a study of T-cell reconstitution after alpha-beta-depleted transplantation in children. Unique molecular identifiers were incorporated when the TCRbeta library was constructed. TCRdb fed the PCR reads into MiXCR, producing one record per CDR3 protein. In the table there are some 300,000 distinct CDR3 sequences, under 13% of which are singletons. The input for sequencing was PBMCs from the stem cell graft donor, taken from the stem cell graft. The receptors here all came from a human donor who donated a stem cell graft to a child with acute lymphoblastic leukemia.

This clonotype was counted a few times. The DNA for the CDR3 is TGTGCCAGCAGTCCCGGGGGGACTAGCGGGAGAGGAGATACGCAGTATTTT. It yields the protein CASSPGGTSGRGDTQYF. The gene calls are TRBV12-3 or TRBV12-4 and TRBJ2-3; 14 nucleotides align to TRBD2. Losses at the gene ends were 5 bases for V and 5 bases for J; bases not matched to a gene: 9. This CDR3 has 17 residues.

This chain joins TRBV4-3 and TRBJ2-7; no clear D. This CDR3 is built from 15 residues. V was clipped by 1 base and J by 3 bases, with 13 bases between them. In germline, CDR1 is LGHNA, CDR2 YSLEER. Here the CDR3 reads CASSQARGPYYEQYF. The CDR3, as DNA: TGCGCCAGCAGCCAAGCTCGCGGCCCCTACTACGAGCAGTACTTC.

The CDR3 loop is CACFGTSSYEQYF. The DNA of the CDR3 is TGTGCCTGCTTCGGGACGAGCTCCTACGAGCAGTACTTC. The V call is TRBV30, the J call TRBJ2-7, with D possibly called TRBD1 or TRBD2 (5 bases each). The CDR3 has 13 amino acids. CDR1 GTSNPN and CDR2 SVGIG come from the germline V gene (reference sequence). Trimming cost V 6 bases and J 0 bases, with 12 bases left between them.

The chain joins TRBV4-1 to TRBJ2-7; D could derive from TRBD1 or TRBD2 (5 bases each). The V and J ends lost 3 bases and 4 bases respectively, with 16 bases between them. CDR1 is MGHRA, CDR2 YSYEKL, per germline. The CDR3 is 15 residues long. This chain's CDR3 is CASSQGVGPPYEQYF. The CDR3 DNA sequence: TGCGCCAGCAGCCAGGGGGTAGGCCCCCCTTACGAGCAGTACTTC.